A selection of T cell receptor beta chains follows, all from one sample in a study of blood T cells in healthy people across ages. Via MiXCR, TCRdb re-called the 5' RACE reads, giving one row per CDR3 protein. The table shows approximately 1.5 million distinct CDR3 sequences, with about 32% occurring only once. Sequencing input: blood. Receptor source: a young woman in good health. Each CDR3 is given with its conserved first and last residue. Fields, in order: J gene, clone size, V gene, D gene, CDR3 DNA, CDR3 protein. The D gene is left open where the match is weak. Size is stated for part of the rows, as once, few or many counts, or as a class when the clone is expanded.

>TRBJ1-2|-|TRBV29-1|-
TGCAGCGTTGAGGAACCGGGGGGTCACTATGGCTACACCTTC
CSVEEPGGHYGYTF
>TRBJ1-4|-|TRBV12-3/TRBV12-4|-
TGTGCCAGCAGTCCGGTCAGGACTAATGAAAAACTGTTTTTT
CASSPVRTNEKLFF
>TRBJ2-5|-|TRBV4-1|TRBD2
TGCGCCAGCAGCCAAATCCGGGGGGAGGCCCAGTACTTC
CASSQIRGEAQYF
>TRBJ1-4|-|TRBV12-3/TRBV12-4|-
TGTGCCAGCAGTTTAGTCTATGAAAAACTGTTTTTT
CASSLVYEKLFF
>TRBJ2-7|many|TRBV9|-
TGTGCCAGCAGCCGCAATTGGGGCCACGACGAGCAGTACTTC
CASSRNWGHDEQYF
>TRBJ2-2|-|TRBV12-3/TRBV12-4|-
TGTGCCAGCAGTGCCCATCACGGGGAGCTGTTTTTT
CASSAHHGELFF
>TRBJ2-1|-|TRBV14|-
TGTGCCAGCAGCCAAGCTTGGCTCACCGAGTCCGATGAGCAGTTCTTC
CASSQAWLTESDEQFF
>TRBJ1-5|few|TRBV7-6|-
TGTGCCAGCAGCTTATTTAGGCATCAGCCCCAGCATTTT
CASSLFRHQPQHF
>TRBJ2-1|few|TRBV30|-
TGTGCCCGGACATCGACATACAATGAGCAGTTCTTC
CARTSTYNEQFF
>TRBJ1-1|few|TRBV20-1|-
TGCAGTGCTAGAGATGCAGGAGTCATGAACACTGAAGCTTTCTTT
CSARDAGVMNTEAFF
>TRBJ2-5|few|TRBV2|-
TGTGCCAGCAGGGACAGCAACCAAGAGACCCAGTACTTC
CASRDSNQETQYF
>TRBJ2-6|few|TRBV20-1|-
TGCAGTGCTAGAGGGGAGACCTCTGGGGCCAACGTCCTGACTTTC
CSARGETSGANVLTF
>TRBJ2-5|many|TRBV4-1|-
TGCGCCAGCAGCCGCGGACAGCTTCAAGAGACCCAGTACTTC
CASSRGQLQETQYF
>TRBJ1-5|-|TRBV30|TRBD1
TGTGCCTGGAGCAGGACAGGGGCTTATAGCAATCAGCCCCAGCATTTT
CAWSRTGAYSNQPQHF
>TRBJ2-7|-|TRBV6-6|-
TGTGCCAGCAGTTACTTTCAGACCGAGCAGTACTTC
CASSYFQTEQYF
>TRBJ2-1|once|TRBV5-1|-
TGCGCCAGCAGCTGGCCCCAGGGGAGGAATGAGCAGTTCTTC
CASSWPQGRNEQFF
>TRBJ1-6|-|TRBV6-1|-
TGTGCCAGCAGTGATTTTGGGGCTTCCGGATATAATTCACCCCTCCACTTT
CASSDFGASGYNSPLHF
>TRBJ1-2|-|TRBV30|-
TGTGCCGGCCCAACAGGGAACGACTACACCTTC
CAGPTGNDYTF
>TRBJ2-3|few|TRBV7-9|-
TGTGCCAGCAGCTTAGCGAGCAGGAGCACAGATACGCAGTATTTT
CASSLASRSTDTQYF
>TRBJ2-1|-|TRBV18|TRBD1
TGTGCCAGCTCACCACTCCGGACAGGAAACAATGAGCAGTTCTTC
CASSPLRTGNNEQFF
>TRBJ2-7|-|TRBV3-1|-
TGTGCCAGCAGCCAAACCTATGGGGCCGCCGAGCAGTACTTC
CASSQTYGAAEQYF
>TRBJ1-2|-|TRBV20-1|-
TGCAGTGCTAGACAGGTTGCTAACTATGGCTACACCTTC
CSARQVANYGYTF
>TRBJ2-3|once|TRBV9|-
TGTGCCGGCAGCCCAGGACTGGTGGAGGCAGACACGCAGTATTTT
CAGSPGLVEADTQYF
>TRBJ1-6|once|TRBV20-1|TRBD1
TGCAGTGCTAGACGCACGGGACAGGGGTATCCACCCCTCCACTTT
CSARRTGQGYPPLHF
>TRBJ2-1|few|TRBV6-5|TRBD2
TGTGCCAGCAGCCGAGTAGCGGGGGGGCGGAATGAGCAGTTCTTC
CASSRVAGGRNEQFF
>TRBJ2-7|-|TRBV3-1|-
TGTGCCAGCAGCCAAGAGGGGACAAACTACGAGCAGTACTTC
CASSQEGTNYEQYF
>TRBJ1-5|few|TRBV6-6|-
TGTGCCAGCACCCTAAGGGGTCAGCCCCAGCATTTT
CASTLRGQPQHF
>TRBJ2-1|-|TRBV27|-
TGTGCCAGCAGTTTATCCCCGGGACTCGCTACCTACAATGAGCAGTTCTTC
CASSLSPGLATYNEQFF
>TRBJ2-3|few|TRBV4-1|-
TGCGCCAGCAGCCAAGAATTTAGCACAGATACGCAGTATTTT
CASSQEFSTDTQYF
>TRBJ2-5|-|TRBV20-1|-
TGCAGTGCTAGGCCGGGAAGCGCGTACCAAGAGACCCAGTACTTC
CSARPGSAYQETQYF
>TRBJ2-7|-|TRBV6-1|-
TGTGCCAGCAGGTATCTCGGTTACGAGCAGTACTTC
CASRYLGYEQYF
>TRBJ2-2|-|TRBV15|-
TGTGCCACCAGCAGGTACGGCGGAGGGACCGGGGAGCTGTTTTTT
CATSRYGGGTGELFF
>TRBJ1-1|-|TRBV29-1|-
TGCAGCGTTAGGGACCCCGAGACTGAAGCTTTCTTT
CSVRDPETEAFF
>TRBJ2-5|few|TRBV6-2/TRBV6-3|TRBD2
TGTGCCAGCAGTTACAGCGGACTAGCGGGGGAAGAGACCCAGTACTTC
CASSYSGLAGEETQYF
>TRBJ1-1|-|TRBV7-8|-
TGTGCCAGCAGCCCTAAGGGAGGACACGGGGGGACTGAAGCTTTCTTT
CASSPKGGHGGTEAFF
>TRBJ2-7|-|TRBV6-5|TRBD2
TGTGCCAGCACTCCAGGGAGGGGCTCCTACGAGCAGTACTTC
CASTPGRGSYEQYF
>TRBJ2-4|many|TRBV29-1|-
TGCAGCGTTGTTTCTGAGGGGATAGCCAAAAACATTCAGTACTTC
CSVVSEGIAKNIQYF
>TRBJ1-1|-|TRBV7-9|-
TGTGCCAGCGGAAAGCGGGCAGGGGAGAACACTGAAGCTTTCTTT
CASGKRAGENTEAFF
>TRBJ2-5|-|TRBV20-1|-
TGCAGTGCTACTAGCGTTTACCGTGGGCCTCGAGAGACCCAGTACTTC
CSATSVYRGPRETQYF
>TRBJ2-7|-|TRBV20-1|TRBD2
TGCAGTGCTAGAGTGGGACTAGCGGCAACCTACGAGCAGTACTTC
CSARVGLAATYEQYF
>TRBJ2-7|few|TRBV20-1|-
TGCAGTGCTAGAGTGATGGTAGGGTACGAGCAGTACTTC
CSARVMVGYEQYF
>TRBJ2-7|few|TRBV6-6|-
TGTGCCTGCAGTCTTTATGAAGTACACGAGCAGTACTTC
CACSLYEVHEQYF
>TRBJ2-1|-|TRBV18|TRBD2
TGTGCCAGCTCACCACCTCTAGCAAGCGGGGGAACCAATGAGCAGTTCTTC
CASSPPLASGGTNEQFF
>TRBJ1-2|few|TRBV10-3|-
TGTGCCATCAGTGAGTCTGGGGGCAGCAACTATGGCTACACCTTC
CAISESGGSNYGYTF
>TRBJ2-7|few|TRBV5-6|TRBD2
TGTGCCAGCAGCCCCGGGTGGGAGGGAAGCTACGAGCAGTACTTC
CASSPGWEGSYEQYF
>TRBJ2-7|-|TRBV19|-
TGTGCCAGTAGTTCCCTACAAGGTCCCTACGAGCAGTACTTC
CASSSLQGPYEQYF